A single sample gave rise to the 21 T cell receptor beta chains below, sequenced in a study of cytomegalovirus exposure and HLA in healthy donors. Primers for the PCR totalled 60 Vbeta and 13 Jbeta. Only in-frame clones appear in the TCRdb table, and some are missing; sequencing was by immunoSEQ multiplex PCR. The data contain a few hundred thousand clones, about 80% of them singletons. Sequences were obtained from PBMCs. All receptors come from a woman between 35 and 50 years old in good health and CMV-seronegative.

The CDR3: CASSSHETGSGNTIYF. The CDR3 DNA reads TGTGCCAGCAGTTCCCACGAAACAGGGTCTGGAAACACCATATATTTT. The chain is built from TRBV28 and TRBJ1-3; D is perhaps TRBD1 (6 bases). Trimming cost V 4 bases and J 1 base, with 14 bases left between them. Germline lookup yields CDR1 MDHEN and CDR2 SYDVKM. The CDR3 consists of 16 residues.

The J gene is TRBJ2-2, the V gene TRBV2, with a weak D call TRBD2 (7 bases). The CDR3 spans 14 residues. CDR1 and CDR2 (germline): SNHLY, FYNNEI. Trimming left V 9 bases short and J 2 bases short, with 13 bases between. CDR3 sequence (DNA): TGTGCCAGAGGGGGGGACTTTAACACCGGGGAGCTGTTTTTT. Protein: CARGGDFNTGELFF.

The V call is TRBV10-2, the J call TRBJ2-3; 8 bases are shared with TRBD2. CDR3 length equals 18 residues. Germline trimming cut 2 bases from V and 6 bases from J; bases unmatched to any gene: 16. Germline V gene sequence: CDR1 WSHSY, CDR2 SAAADI. The chain's CDR3 is CASSENAWRGESGDTQYF. In DNA form, the CDR3 reads TGCGCCAGCAGTGAGAACGCGTGGCGGGGGGAATCTGGTGATACGCAGTATTTT.

The chain recombines TRBV7-3 with TRBJ2-1; 9 nucleotides match TRBD2. This CDR3 contains 15 residues. V lost 2 bases, J lost 5 bases, and 4 bases stayed unmatched. Germline V CDR1 and CDR2: SGHTA, FQGTGA. The DNA of the CDR3 is TGTGCCAGCAGCTTATCCAGCGGGGGGAACAATGAGCAGTTCTTC. Protein: CASSLSSGGNNEQFF.

About this clone: The same CDR3 can be traced to other DNA sequences in this sample. The chain uses TRBV30 and TRBJ2-1; D gene unclear. Germline-derived CDR1 and CDR2 are GTSNPN and SVGIG (reference sequence). V lost 5 bases to trimming and J lost 5 bases, with 4 bases between them. The length of the CDR3 is 10 residues. Here the CDR3 reads CAWSHNEQFF. The CDR3, as DNA: TGTGCCTGGTCTCACAATGAGCAGTTCTTC.

This clone was counted once. The CDR3 sequence is CASSVDSDPSGELFF. DNA of the CDR3: TGTGCCAGCAGCGTTGACAGTGACCCCAGTGGGGAGCTGTTTTTT. This chain uses TRBV9 with TRBJ2-2; D may be TRBD1 (5 bases). CDR3 length: 15 amino acids. CDR1 is SGDLS and CDR2 is YYNGEE in the germline V gene. V was shortened by 2 bases and J by 8 bases, with 16 bases between the two germline ends.

J is TRBJ2-5 and V is TRBV30; TRBD2 matches 7 bases. The CDR3 totals 14 residues. V dropped 1 base and J dropped 4; count of bases not matched to a gene: 6. Germline CDR1 GTSNPN, CDR2 SVGIG (reference sequence). The CDR3 bases are TGTGCCTGGAGTGCGGCTGGGGGGGGAGAGACCCAGTACTTC. Its protein product is CAWSAAGGGETQYF.

The V call is TRBV27, the J call TRBJ1-2, with 8 bases matching TRBD1. The trim removed 4 bases at V and 8 bases at J, leaving 6 bases unmatched. The CDR3 runs 13 residues. Per the germline V gene, CDR1 is MNHEY and CDR2 is SMNVEV (reference sequence). The CDR3 sequence: CASSSDRGWGYTF. The CDR3 coding sequence is TGTGCCAGCAGTTCTGACAGGGGTTGGGGCTACACCTTC.

The J gene is TRBJ2-7, the V gene TRBV7-9; no firm D call. Trimming removed 5 bases at V and 3 bases at J, with 8 bases between. The CDR3 is made up of 12 amino acids. Germline assignment: CDR1 SEHNR and CDR2 FQNEAQ (reference sequence). Here the CDR3 reads CASSNKIYEQYF. CDR3 DNA: TGTGCCAGCAGCAACAAGATCTACGAGCAGTACTTC.

This clone was observed a single time. This chain joins TRBV11-2 and TRBJ1-3; TRBD1 might be the D (6 bases). Trimming left V 4 bases short and J 0 bases short, with 7 bases between. The CDR3 consists of 14 residues. Germline CDR1 SGHAT, CDR2 FQNNGV. Here the CDR3 reads CASSSGVSGNTIYF. Here the CDR3 DNA reads TGTGCCAGCAGCTCAGGGGTCTCTGGAAACACCATATATTTT.

The rearrangement joins TRBV4-1 to TRBJ1-1; possibly TRBD1 for D (5 bases). The germline V gene has CDR1 MGHRA and CDR2 YSYEKL. The CDR3 consists of 15 residues. Trimming removed 5 bases at V and 3 bases at J, with 16 bases between. The CDR3 reads CASSSSQAPYTEAFF. The CDR3 DNA follows: TGCGCCAGCAGCTCTTCACAGGCACCTTACACTGAAGCTTTCTTT.

The V gene is TRBV25-1, the J gene TRBJ2-5; D is unresolved. Per the germline V gene, CDR1 is MGHDK and CDR2 is SYGVNS. Deletions cut 8 bases from V and 5 bases from J, with 9 bases between. This CDR3 contains 11 residues. CDR3 DNA sequence: TGTGCCAGCTTACACGGGGAGACCCAGTACTTC. Translation: CASLHGETQYF.

J is TRBJ1-1 and V is TRBV7-9; 9 nucleotides match TRBD1. Germline CDR1 and CDR2: SEHNR and FQNEAQ (reference sequence). V was clipped by 5 bases and J by 3 bases; unmatched bases: 4. This CDR3 contains 14 residues. The CDR3 region has the DNA TGTGCCAGCAGCGGACAGGGGTTCGACACTGAAGCTTTCTTT. Residues: CASSGQGFDTEAFF. The variable domain in full, completed from reference TRBV7-9 and TRBJ1-1, reads DTGVSQNPRHKITKRGQNVTFRCDPISEHNRLYWYRQTLGQGPEFLTYFQNEAQLEKSRLLSDRFSAERPKGSFSTLEIQRTEQGDSAMYLCASSGQGFDTEAFFGQGTRLTVV.

V gene TRBV5-1 combines with J gene TRBJ2-2; tentatively, D is TRBD1 (5 bases). The V gene's germline CDR1 is SGHRS and CDR2 YFSETQ. Deletions cut 4 bases from V and 0 bases from J, with 10 bases between. This CDR3 has 15 amino acids. CDR3 in amino acids: CASSETVTNTGELFF. Here the CDR3 DNA reads TGCGCCAGCAGCGAGACAGTCACGAACACCGGGGAGCTGTTTTTT.

Worth noting for this clone: The junction and the germline gene differ at one end; a read error may be behind it. The rearrangement joins TRBV5-4 to TRBJ2-7; 7 bases align to TRBD1. The CDR3 runs 13 residues. Looked up from germline, CDR1 is SGHNT and CDR2 is YYREEE (reference sequence). The CDR3 DNA reads as TGTGCCAGCAGCTTTCGACAGGGAAAGGAGCGGTACTTC. The encoded protein is CASSFRQGKERYF.

A few counts support this clone. Written as DNA, the CDR3 is TGCGCCAGCAGCTCGGGAAGCACAGATACGCAGTATTTT. Translation gives CASSSGSTDTQYF. This sequence joins TRBV5-1 and TRBJ2-3, with D possibly TRBD2 on 5 matching bases. This CDR3 has 13 residues. V gave up 3 bases and J gave up 0 bases, with 5 bases separating them. Germline-derived CDR1 and CDR2 are SGHRS and YFSETQ.

The chain is built from TRBV12-2 and TRBJ2-7; the table assigns TRBD1, which was not confirmed against the DNA. TRBV12-2 is a known pseudogene. The CDR3 runs 14 residues. The CDR3 DNA is TGTGCAAGTCGCACGAAACAGGGCCGTTACGAGCAGTACTTC. It is translated as CASRTKQGRYEQYF.

The chain uses TRBV2 and TRBJ2-5, with 8 nucleotides matching TRBD2. Germline V CDR1 and CDR2: SNHLY, FYNNEI. The CDR3 length is 15 residues. V lost 7 bases and J lost 1; bases outside the gene matches: 8. The CDR3 protein is CASTPGGASQETQYF. In DNA form, the CDR3 reads TGTGCCAGCACCCCCGGGGGGGCGAGCCAAGAGACCCAGTACTTC.

The chain carries TRBV28 and TRBJ1-1, with D unclear. The CDR3 extends over 14 amino acids. V was pared by 5 bases and J by 2 bases, with 12 bases between. CDR1 is MDHEN, CDR2 SYDVKM, per germline. The CDR3 spells CASSQIRVNTEAFF. In DNA, the CDR3 is TGTGCCAGCAGTCAAATACGGGTTAACACTGAAGCTTTCTTT. Full variable domain (outside the CDR3, taken from reference TRBV28 and TRBJ1-1): DVKVTQSSRYLVKRTGEKVFLECVQDMDHENMFWYRQDPGLGLRLIYFSYDVKMKEKGDIPEGYSVSREKKERFSLILESASTNQTSMYLCASSQIRVNTEAFFGQGTRLTVV.

The chain recombines TRBV9 with TRBJ2-5; no clear D gene. The V end lost 2 bases, the J end lost 4 bases, and 12 bases lay between the germline ends. The CDR3 runs to 14 residues. Per germline, CDR1 SGDLS and CDR2 YYNGEE. The CDR3 coding sequence is TGTGCCAGCAGCGTTGGGCCAGTTTTAGAGACCCAGTACTTC. It yields the protein CASSVGPVLETQYF.

The CDR3 protein is CASTPGGEGNQPQHF. In nucleotides, the CDR3 is TGTGCCAGCACCCCAGGGGGTGAGGGCAATCAGCCCCAGCATTTT. The genes are TRBV25-1 and TRBJ1-5; 7 positions agree with TRBD1. The CDR3 has 15 amino acids. The germline V gene encodes CDR1 MGHDK and CDR2 SYGVNS. V was clipped by 7 bases and J by 2 bases; unmatched bases: 8.